This record looks at one TCR beta chain sequence and its context. Its antigen is unknown. Libraries were prepared by immunoSEQ multiplex PCR; TCRdb keeps only in-frame clonotypes and omits some of them. The sample has 150,000 or so clones, 80% to 95% seen once. The data were taken from a study of T cell responses to AZD1222 COVID-19 vaccine. Study outcomes and limitations: A reported finding is that nearly half of spike-specific TCRs target unmutated variant regions. Spike was spanned by vaccine-associated CD4 TCRs, with dominance at 160-218 and 743-854.

The V segment lost 0 bases and the J segment 7 bases; nucleotides outside the gene matches: 4. The germline CDR1 and CDR2 sequences are SGHTA and FQGTGA. This CDR3 comprises 14 residues. The sequenced sample was peripheral blood, obtained on day 0 of MenACWY control vaccination. The gene calls are TRBV7-3 and TRBJ2-7, with 9 nucleotides matching TRBD1. The clonotype comes from an adult in good health. This CDR3 is CASSLTGTGSEQYF. In DNA form, the CDR3 reads TGTGCCAGCAGCTTAACCGGGACAGGGAGTGAGCAGTACTTC.